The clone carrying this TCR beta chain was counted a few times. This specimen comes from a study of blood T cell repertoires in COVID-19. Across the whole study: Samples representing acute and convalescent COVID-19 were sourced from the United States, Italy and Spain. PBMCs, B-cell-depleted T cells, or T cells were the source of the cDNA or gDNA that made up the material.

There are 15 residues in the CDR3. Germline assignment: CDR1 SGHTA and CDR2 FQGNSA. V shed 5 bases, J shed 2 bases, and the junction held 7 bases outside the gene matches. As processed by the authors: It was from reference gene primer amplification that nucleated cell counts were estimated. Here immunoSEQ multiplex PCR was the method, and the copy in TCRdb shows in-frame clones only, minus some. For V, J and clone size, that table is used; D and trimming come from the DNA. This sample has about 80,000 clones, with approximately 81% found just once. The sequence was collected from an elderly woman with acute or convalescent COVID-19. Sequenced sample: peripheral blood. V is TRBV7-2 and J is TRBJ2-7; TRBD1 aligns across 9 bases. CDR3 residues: CASSRAGQGTYEQYF. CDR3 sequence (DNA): TGTGCCAGCAGCCGCGCGGGACAGGGCACCTACGAGCAGTACTTC.